This T cell receptor beta chain was captured in a study of OX40 agonist ivuxolimab in advanced cancers. Looking at the study overall: It was ivuxolimab, an agonistic anti-OX40 (CD134) antibody, that patients were treated with.

Data came from immunoSEQ multiplex PCR; TCRdb stores just in-frame clones and leaves some out. The sample includes 35,000 to 40,000 clones, about 88% of them seen just once. General study points: Certain nonresponders additionally had low normalized T-cell clonal expansion.

About this clone: What it binds is unknown.

The TCR was taken from an adult with an advanced solid tumor such as melanoma, head and neck, liver or kidney cancer. The material was CD4+ or CD8+ T cells sorted from blood, obtained in a trial of the OX40 agonist ivuxolimab.

The CDR3 DNA reads as TGTGCCAGCAGTGGGGGACCCTACGAGCAGTACTTC. Translation: CASSGGPYEQYF. The chain uses TRBV2 and TRBJ2-7; D possibly uses TRBD1 or TRBD2 (5 bases each). This CDR3 has 12 residues. With 4 bases removed from V and 2 bases from J, the gap between germline ends came to 6 bases. Per the germline V gene, CDR1 is SNHLY and CDR2 is FYNNEI.